The clone carrying this TCR beta chain was observed once. This sample is drawn from a study of blood T cell repertoires in COVID-19. Study context: Collection of acute and convalescent COVID-19 samples took place in the United States, Italy and Spain. T cells, B-cell-depleted T cells, or PBMCs provided the cDNA or gDNA that served as material.

Methods used by the authors: Counts of nucleated cells, estimated from reference gene primer amplification, were obtained. The data were produced by immunoSEQ multiplex PCR, yet TCRdb's version contains in-frame clones alone and is incomplete. From that table come the V and J calls and clone size; the DNA was used to work out D and trimming. The table records 61,000 or so clones, about four fifths of them present only once. The CDR3 runs 12 residues. Trimming removed 2 bases at V and 6 bases at J, with 9 bases between. Germline CDR1 reads GTSNPN; CDR2 reads SVGIG (reference sequence). The sequence was obtained from a woman of 80 years or more with acute or convalescent COVID-19. This rearrangement joins TRBV30 to TRBJ2-3; no clear D. Sequencing input: peripheral blood. CDR3 nucleotides: TGTGCCTGGAGTCCCCTCCTGGATACGCAGTATTTT. As protein: CAWSPLLDTQYF. Looking up the rest from reference TRBV30 and TRBJ2-3 gives the full variable domain: SQTIHQWPATLVQPVGSPLSLECTVEGTSNPNLYWYRQAAGRGLQLLFYSVGIGQISSEVPQNLSASRPQDRQFILSSKKLLLSDSGFYLCAWSPLLDTQYFGPGTRLTVL.